The 3 T cell receptor beta chains below were found in one sample sequenced in a study of CD4 T cells in relation to SARS-CoV-2 and coronaviruses. The unexposed donors gave CD4+ T cells in about 2010-2019, prior to COVID-19. The cells were cultured for about 10 days before CD4+ T cells were isolated. Antigen specificity for these receptors is unknown. The table came from immunoSEQ multiplex PCR; TCRdb's copy has only in-frame clones and leaves some out. The data contain 25,000 to 35,000 clones, 76% of them singletons. Input material: CD4+ T cells from PBMCs, cultured in vitro. The receptors originated from a human donor in good health.

The rearrangement links TRBV2 to TRBJ2-3; 8 nucleotides agree with TRBD2. Germline values: CDR1 SNHLY, CDR2 FYNNEI. CDR3 length equals 14 residues. J lost 4 bases, V lost 2 bases, and 2 bases had no gene match. CDR3 region: CASSELTSADTQYF. CDR3 DNA: TGTGCCAGCAGTGAATTGACTAGCGCAGATACGCAGTATTTT.

The J gene is TRBJ1-4, the V gene TRBV9, with 11 bases that match TRBD1. The CDR3 runs 15 residues. V was clipped by 0 bases and J by 8 bases; unmatched bases: 3. Per germline, CDR1 SGDLS and CDR2 YYNGEE. The CDR3 sequence: CASSVGGTGGEKLFF. The CDR3 nucleotides are TGTGCCAGCAGCGTAGGCGGGACAGGGGGGGAAAAACTGTTTTTT.

This sequence joins TRBV3-1 (or the pseudogene TRBV3-2) and TRBJ2-7; D is possibly TRBD2 (6 bases). This CDR3 has 14 amino acids. The germline V and J ends were trimmed by 3 bases and 5 bases, with 14 bases remaining between them. CDR1 and CDR2 (germline): LGHDT, YNNKEL (reference sequence). DNA for the CDR3: TGTGCCAGCAGCCACCCGGCGGGCGGGGACGAGCAGTACTTC. Amino acid sequence: CASSHPAGGDEQYF.